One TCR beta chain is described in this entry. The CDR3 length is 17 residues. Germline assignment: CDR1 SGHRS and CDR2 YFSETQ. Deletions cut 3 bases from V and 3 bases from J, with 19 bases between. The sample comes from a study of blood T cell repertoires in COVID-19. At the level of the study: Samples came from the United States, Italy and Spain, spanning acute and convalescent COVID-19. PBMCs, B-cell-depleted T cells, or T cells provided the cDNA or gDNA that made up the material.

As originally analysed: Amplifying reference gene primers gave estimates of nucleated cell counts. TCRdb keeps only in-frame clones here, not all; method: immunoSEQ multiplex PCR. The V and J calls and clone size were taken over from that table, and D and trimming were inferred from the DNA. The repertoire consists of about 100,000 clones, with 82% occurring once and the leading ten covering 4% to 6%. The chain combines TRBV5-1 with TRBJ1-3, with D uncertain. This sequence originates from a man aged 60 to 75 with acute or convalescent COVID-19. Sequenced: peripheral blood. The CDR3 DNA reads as TGCGCCAGCAGCTCCTATTCTCCTGCCCGCGGTGGAAACACCATATATTTT. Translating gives CASSSYSPARGGNTIYF.